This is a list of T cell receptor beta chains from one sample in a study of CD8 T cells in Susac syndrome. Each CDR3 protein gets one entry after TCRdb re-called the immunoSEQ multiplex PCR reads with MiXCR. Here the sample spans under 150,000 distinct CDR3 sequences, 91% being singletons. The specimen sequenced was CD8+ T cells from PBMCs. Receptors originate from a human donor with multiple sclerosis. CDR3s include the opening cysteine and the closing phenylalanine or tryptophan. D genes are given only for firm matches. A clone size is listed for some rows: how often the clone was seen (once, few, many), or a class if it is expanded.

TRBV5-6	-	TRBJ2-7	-	TGTGCCAGCAGCCAAGGATCTGGGCAGTACTTC	CASSQGSGQYF
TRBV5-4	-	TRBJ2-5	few	TGTGCCAGCAGCTTGGGCTTAGAGCGAGAGACCCAGTACTTC	CASSLGLERETQYF
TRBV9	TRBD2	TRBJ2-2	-	TGTGCCAGCAGCGTATGGGGAGGGGCAGGAGGGGAGCTGTTTTTT	CASSVWGGAGGELFF
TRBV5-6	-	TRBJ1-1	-	TGTGCCAGCAGCTTGGGAGCTCCTGAAGCTTTCTTT	CASSLGAPEAFF
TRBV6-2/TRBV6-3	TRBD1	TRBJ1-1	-	TGTGCCAGCAGTTACCTTGGGACAGATCTTGGCACTGAAGCTTTCTTT	CASSYLGTDLGTEAFF
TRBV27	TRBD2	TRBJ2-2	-	TGTGCCAGCAGTTCAGGGACTAGCGACGGGGAGCTGTTTTTT	CASSSGTSDGELFF
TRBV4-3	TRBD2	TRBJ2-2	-	TGCGCCAGCAGCCAAGAGGGGACTAGCGGCCCGGTGACCGGGGAGCTGTTTTTT	CASSQEGTSGPVTGELFF
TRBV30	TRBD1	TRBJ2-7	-	TGTGCCGGAAGGGACAGGGGATACTACGAGCAGTACTTC	CAGRDRGYYEQYF
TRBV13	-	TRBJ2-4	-	TGTGCCAGCAGCTTAGATACGACTCCGGGAAACATTCAGTACTTC	CASSLDTTPGNIQYF
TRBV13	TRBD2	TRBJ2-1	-	TGTGCCAGCAGCTTATTAGCGGGAGTTGCAGACAATGAGCAGTTCTTC	CASSLLAGVADNEQFF
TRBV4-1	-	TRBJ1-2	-	TGCGCCAGCAGCCGGCCAGCGAGGGGCGGCTACACCTTC	CASSRPARGGYTF
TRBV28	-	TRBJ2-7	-	TGTGCCAGCAGTTGGGTGACGGAGGGGAACTACGAGCAGTACTTC	CASSWVTEGNYEQYF
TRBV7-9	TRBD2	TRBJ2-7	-	TGTGCCAGCAGCCCGGGACTAGCGGGTTTCTACGAGCAGTACTTC	CASSPGLAGFYEQYF
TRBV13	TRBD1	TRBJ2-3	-	TGTGCCAGCAGCTCACAGGGGAGCACAGATACGCAGTATTTT	CASSSQGSTDTQYF
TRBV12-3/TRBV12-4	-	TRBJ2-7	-	TGTGCCAGCAGTTTCTCGGCAGGGGCCTACGAGCAGTACTTC	CASSFSAGAYEQYF
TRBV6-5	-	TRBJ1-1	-	TGTGCCGCGGAAGGAATTGGCACTGAAGCTTTCTTT	CAAEGIGTEAFF
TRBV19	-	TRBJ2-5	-	TGTGCCAGTAGTAAGCGACTAACGGCCCAAGAGACCCAGTACTTC	CASSKRLTAQETQYF
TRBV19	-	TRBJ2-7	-	TGTGCCAGTAGTACCCCCTCCTACGAGCAGTACTTC	CASSTPSYEQYF
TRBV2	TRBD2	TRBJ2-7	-	TGTGCCAGCAGTGCTGTTATCGGGGAGGGGACCTACGAGCAGTACTTC	CASSAVIGEGTYEQYF
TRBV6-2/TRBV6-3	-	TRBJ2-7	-	TGTGCCAGCAGCATACAGGACAGTTCCTACGAGCAGTACTTC	CASSIQDSSYEQYF
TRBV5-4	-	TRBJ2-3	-	TGTGCCAGCAGCCGCCCCGGGGTCACAGATACGCAGTATTTT	CASSRPGVTDTQYF
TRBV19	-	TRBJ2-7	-	TGTGCCAGTAGTCCCGGGACGGCGAACTACGAGCAGTACTTC	CASSPGTANYEQYF
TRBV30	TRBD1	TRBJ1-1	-	TGTGCCTGGAAGGGACAGGGTAACACTGAAGCTTTCTTT	CAWKGQGNTEAFF
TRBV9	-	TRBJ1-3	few	TGTGCCAGCAGCGAAGGCGGATCTGGAAACACCATATATTTT	CASSEGGSGNTIYF